The rows below give T cell receptor beta chains drawn from one sample of a study of identical twins. TCRdb itself ran the 5' RACE reads through MiXCR, one entry per CDR3 protein. The sample holds 200,000 to 250,000 distinct CDR3 sequences, under 8.5% seen once. These data were also filed under a second study, of T cells expressing NK-cell markers.

The material sequenced was CD8+ T cells sorted from blood. These receptors came from a woman between 18 and 29 years old in good health. The CDR3 runs from the conserved cysteine through the conserved F or W. The D gene is left open where the match is weak. The size field is filled for only some rows; it gives once, few, many or a size class.

v_gene	d_gene	abundance	j_gene	CDR3nt	CDR3aa
TRBV7-9	NA	many	TRBJ1-2	TGTGCCAGCAGCTTAGGGAGCCAAGACTATGGCTACACCTTC	CASSLGSQDYGYTF
TRBV6-2/TRBV6-3	TRBD1	many	TRBJ1-5	TGTGCCAGCAGGACAGGGCGCAATCAGCCCCAGCATTTT	CASRTGRNQPQHF
TRBV20-1	NA	NA	TRBJ2-2	TGCAGTGCTAGAAGGCAGGGAGTTTACACCGGGGAGCTGTTTTTT	CSARRQGVYTGELFF
TRBV5-5	TRBD1	NA	TRBJ2-7	TGTGCCATCAGCCCCTGGACAGGCGAGCAGTACTTC	CAISPWTGEQYF
TRBV12-3/TRBV12-4	NA	many	TRBJ1-2	TGTGCCAGCATCCTGGGGGGTAGCGGCTACACCTTC	CASILGGSGYTF
TRBV27	NA	few	TRBJ2-7	TGTGCCAGCAGTTTAGGGGTCGCGGGACGGCTCTCCTACGAGCAGTACTTC	CASSLGVAGRLSYEQYF
TRBV20-1	NA	many	TRBJ1-5	TGCAGTGCTAGAGAGGAAAGAGGGCATCAGCCCCAGCATTTT	CSAREERGHQPQHF
TRBV7-9	TRBD1	many	TRBJ2-1	TGTGCCAGCAGCCGTCTCGACAGGGCCAATGAGCAGTTCTTC	CASSRLDRANEQFF
TRBV7-3	NA	few	TRBJ2-1	TGTGCCAGCGGACCAAAGCCGGATTCTTACAATGAGCAGTTCTTC	CASGPKPDSYNEQFF
TRBV6-2/TRBV6-3	NA	few	TRBJ2-7	TGTGCCAGCAGCCGGGACACCTACGAGCAGTACTTC	CASSRDTYEQYF
TRBV7-9	TRBD1	NA	TRBJ1-1	TGTGCCAGCAGCTTAGCTGGGGGACAGGGGAACACTGAAGCTTTCTTT	CASSLAGGQGNTEAFF
TRBV7-9	TRBD1	few	TRBJ1-2	TGTGCCAGCAGTCCTGACAGGGTTAGCTATGGCTACACCTTC	CASSPDRVSYGYTF
TRBV27	NA	few	TRBJ1-1	TGTGCCAGCCGGGGATGGGAGACAGGCACTGAAGCTTTCTTT	CASRGWETGTEAFF
TRBV14	NA	few	TRBJ2-7	TGTGCCAGCAGCCAAGCGGGAGTCTTTTACGAGCAGTACTTC	CASSQAGVFYEQYF
TRBV3-1	NA	few	TRBJ2-2	TGTGCCAGCAGCCAAGGGGAGCAGGGCCGCCGGACCGGGGAGCTGTTTTTT	CASSQGEQGRRTGELFF
TRBV6-1	NA	many	TRBJ2-7	TGTGCCAGCAGTGAAGCGACTGGCCCGTACGAGCAGTACTTC	CASSEATGPYEQYF